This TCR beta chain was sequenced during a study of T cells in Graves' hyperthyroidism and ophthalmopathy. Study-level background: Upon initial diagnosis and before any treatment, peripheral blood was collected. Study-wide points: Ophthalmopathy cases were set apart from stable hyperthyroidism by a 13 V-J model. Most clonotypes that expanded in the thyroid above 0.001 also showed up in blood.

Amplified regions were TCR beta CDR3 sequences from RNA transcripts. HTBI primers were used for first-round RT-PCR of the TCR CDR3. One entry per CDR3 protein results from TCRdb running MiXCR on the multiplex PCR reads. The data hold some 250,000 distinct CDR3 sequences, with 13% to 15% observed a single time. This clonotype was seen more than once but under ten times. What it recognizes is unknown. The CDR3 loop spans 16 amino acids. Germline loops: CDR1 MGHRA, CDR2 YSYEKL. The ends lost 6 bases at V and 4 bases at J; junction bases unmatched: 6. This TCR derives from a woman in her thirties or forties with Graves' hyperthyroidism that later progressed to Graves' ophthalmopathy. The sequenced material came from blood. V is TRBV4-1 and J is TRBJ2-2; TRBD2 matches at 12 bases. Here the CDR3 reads CASRPSGRVSTGELFF. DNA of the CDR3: TGCGCCAGCAGACCTAGCGGGAGGGTTAGCACCGGGGAGCTGTTTTTT.